These 24 T cell receptor beta chains were sequenced from one sample in a study of vaccination and CD4 T cells after COVID-19. Cultured CD4+ T cells had their DNA profiled by the Oncomine TCR Beta short-read assay. TCRdb recomputed calls from the PCR reads with MiXCR, one row per CDR3 protein. The data show 20,000 to 25,000 distinct CDR3 sequences, approximately 70% seen once. Their antigen targets remain unknown. The treatment was: roughly nine-day PBMC culture with coronavirus spike peptide pools or control peptides (ViraFEST assay). The sample comprised CD4+ T cells from blood, cultured in vitro. These receptors all come from a human donor who had recovered from COVID-19.

This clonotype has just one count. This chain links TRBV5-1 with TRBJ1-1; D not certain. Germline CDR1 SGHRS, CDR2 YFSETQ. The V and J ends lost 4 bases and 4 bases respectively, with 11 bases between them. This CDR3 contains 13 residues. CDR3 DNA: TGCGCCAGCAGCCAAGGACCTGCCACTGAAGCTTTCTTT. Amino acid sequence: CASSQGPATEAFF. Full variable domain (rest looked up from reference TRBV5-1 and TRBJ1-1): KAGVTQTPRYLIKTRGQQVTLSCSPISGHRSVSWYQQTPGQGLQFLFEYFSETQRNKGNFPGRFSGRQFSNSRSEMNVSTLELGDSALYLCASSQGPATEAFFGQGTRLTVV.

The CDR3 coding sequence is TGTGCCAGCAGCTTATTTGGGGAAGGCGCAGATACGCAGTATTTT. Its translation: CASSLFGEGADTQYF. The chain carries TRBV7-3 and TRBJ2-3; D not certain. This CDR3 has 15 amino acids. Per germline, CDR1 SGHTA and CDR2 FQGTGA. Trimming left V 2 bases short and J 4 bases short, with 13 bases between.

This chain joins TRBV11-3 and TRBJ1-1; D remains unclear. V lost 5 bases and J 3 bases, leaving 13 bases between the germline ends. Germline V gene data show CDR1 as SGHNT and CDR2 as YENEEA. The CDR3 runs to 14 residues. CDR3 loop: CASSPSDIYTEAFF. The CDR3 region has the DNA TGTGCCAGCAGCCCCTCCGACATCTACACTGAAGCTTTCTTT.

The chain combines TRBV6-2 or TRBV6-3 with TRBJ1-5, with 9 nucleotides matching TRBD1. Trimming cost V 6 bases and J 5 bases; bases outside gene matches: 14. Germline V gene sequence: CDR1 MNHEY, CDR2 SVGEGT. This CDR3 comprises 17 residues. The CDR3 DNA reads TGTGCCAGCAGCAACGCCTTACAGGGGGCAGAGGATCAGCCCCAGCATTTT. Protein sequence: CASSNALQGAEDQPQHF.

The table lists this clonotype with a few counts. V usage is TRBV7-2 and J usage is TRBJ2-2; D unclear. Germline V gene lookup returns CDR1 SGHTA and CDR2 FQGNSA. This CDR3 is built from 14 residues. V was shortened by 5 bases and J by 1 base, with 8 bases between the two germline ends. In nucleotides, the CDR3 is TGTGCCAGCAGCATAATGATGAACACCGGGGAGCTGTTTTTT. Translation: CASSIMMNTGELFF.

The chain employs TRBV11-1 and TRBJ2-7; D ambiguous. This CDR3 has 12 amino acids. Trimming took off 5 bases at V and 3 bases at J, with 8 bases between the two ends. The germline V gene has CDR1 SGHAT and CDR2 FQDESV (reference sequence). CDR3 in DNA: TGTGCCAGCAGCCTAGGGCTCTACGAGCAGTACTTC. Protein: CASSLGLYEQYF. Together with reference TRBV11-1 and TRBJ2-7, the CDR3 gives the full variable domain: EAEVAQSPRYKITEKSQAVAFWCDPISGHATLYWYRQILGQGPELLVQFQDESVVDDSQLPKDRFSAERLKGVDSTLKIQPAELGDSAMYLCASSLGLYEQYFGPGTRLTVT.

This clonotype was detected a few times. The DNA for the CDR3 is TGTGCCAGCACTCAAATGGGGGTAAACACTGAAGCTTTCTTT. Amino acid sequence: CASTQMGVNTEAFF. The rearrangement joins TRBV2 to TRBJ1-1, with D perhaps TRBD1 (5 bases). V was shortened by 7 bases and J by 2 bases, with 14 bases between the two germline ends. Germline CDR1 and CDR2: SNHLY and FYNNEI. The CDR3 is 14 amino acids.

The genes are TRBV27 and TRBJ1-6; 7 bases match TRBD1. The CDR3 spans 14 residues. Germline V gene data show CDR1 as MNHEY and CDR2 as SMNVEV (reference sequence). With V trimmed by 3 bases and J by 7 bases, 3 bases remained unmatched. CDR3 DNA: TGTGCCAGCAGTTTCGACAGGGAAAATTCACCCCTCCACTTT. It is translated as CASSFDRENSPLHF.

This chain uses TRBV6-2 or TRBV6-3 with TRBJ2-3; TRBD1 matches at 7 bases. Unmatched junction bases numbered 11, after V lost 6 bases and J lost 2 bases. CDR1 and CDR2 from the germline V gene are MNHEY and SVGEGT. There are 16 residues in the CDR3. The DNA for the CDR3 is TGTGCCAGCAGAAGAACCGGGACAGCGAACACAGATACGCAGTATTTT. Protein sequence: CASRRTGTANTDTQYF.

V and J are TRBV20-1 and TRBJ2-7; D perhaps matches TRBD2 (7 bases). The CDR3 covers 13 residues. V shed 5 bases and J shed 1 base, with 12 bases lying between them. CDR1 DFQATT and CDR2 SNEGSKA come from the germline V gene (reference sequence). The DNA of the CDR3 is TGCAGTGCTCGGGGGGACACATCCTACGAGCAGTACTTC. Its translation: CSARGDTSYEQYF.

This clonotype was detected once. This chain uses TRBV27 with TRBJ2-1, with unresolved D. Germline CDR1 reads MNHEY; CDR2 reads SMNVEV (reference sequence). The germline V and J ends were trimmed by 5 bases and 4 bases, with 15 bases remaining between them. The CDR3 has 15 amino acids. CDR3 sequence reads: CASSAFFPGYNEQFF. The CDR3 region has the DNA TGTGCCAGCAGTGCCTTCTTCCCCGGATACAATGAGCAGTTCTTC.

The chain joins TRBV20-1 to TRBJ1-5; no definite D call. The CDR3 is 14 residues long. Germline V gives CDR1 DFQATT, CDR2 SNEGSKA (reference sequence). Trimming shortened V by 0 bases and J by 1 base, and 7 bases separated the two germline ends. The CDR3 nucleotides are TGCAGTGCTAGAGACGGACTGAGCAATCAGCCCCAGCATTTT. The encoded protein is CSARDGLSNQPQHF.

The chain links TRBV12-3 or TRBV12-4 to TRBJ1-5; TRBD1 is a possible D gene (5 bases). The CDR3 has 15 residues. V shed 3 bases and J shed 6 bases, with 15 bases lying between them. In nucleotides, the CDR3 is TGTGCCAGCAGTTTTGGAGGGGCGTTTGGTCAGCCCCAGCATTTT. Protein: CASSFGGAFGQPQHF.

The chain couples TRBV19 to TRBJ1-2; TRBD1 agrees at 7 bases. The germline V gene encodes CDR1 LNHDA and CDR2 SQIVND (reference sequence). CDR3 length: 13 amino acids. V lost 7 bases and J lost 8; bases outside the gene matches: 10. CDR3 bases: TGTGCCAGTACCAACGACAGGGTTTGGGGCTACACCTTC. As protein: CASTNDRVWGYTF. Filled out from reference TRBV19 and TRBJ1-2, the complete variable domain reads DGGITQSPKYLFRKEGQNVTLSCEQNLNHDAMYWYRQDPGQGLRLIYYSQIVNDFQKGDIAEGYSVSREKKESFPLTVTSAQKNPTAFYLCASTNDRVWGYTFGSGTRLTVV.

The chain combines TRBV2 with TRBJ2-2; D remains unclear. Deletions cut 6 bases from V and 2 bases from J, with 1 base between. Germline values: CDR1 SNHLY, CDR2 FYNNEI. This CDR3 is built from 11 residues. CDR3 bases: TGTGCCAGCAGCAACACCGGGGAGCTGTTTTTT. Translating gives CASSNTGELFF.

This clonotype was seen a single time. J is TRBJ1-2 and V is TRBV19; 10 bases fit TRBD1. The V and J ends lost 5 bases and 6 bases, in that order; junction bases with no gene match: 12. The CDR3 loop spans 16 amino acids. Germline V gene data show CDR1 as LNHDA and CDR2 as SQIVND (reference sequence). The CDR3 region is CASSVDRDRGWNGYTF. In nucleotides, the CDR3 is TGTGCCAGTAGTGTCGACCGGGACAGGGGATGGAATGGCTACACCTTC.

This CDR3 is CASSFSGETQYF. For the CDR3, the DNA is TGTGCCAGCAGCTTTAGCGGGGAGACCCAGTACTTC. The gene calls are TRBV7-2 and TRBJ2-5; 7 bases map to TRBD2. From germline, CDR1 is SGHTA and CDR2 FQGNSA. This CDR3 is 12 amino acids long. The V and J ends lost 3 bases and 5 bases, in that order; junction bases with no gene match: 0.

The genes are TRBV6-2 or TRBV6-3 and TRBJ1-2; D is possibly TRBD1 (5 bases). CDR3 length: 14 amino acids. The germline V and J ends were trimmed by 2 bases and 3 bases, with 10 bases remaining between them. Germline loops: CDR1 MNHEY, CDR2 SVGEGT. The DNA for the CDR3 is TGTGCCAGCAGTTACGGGGGACGGGACTATGGCTACACCTTC. Protein sequence: CASSYGGRDYGYTF.

This clonotype was observed a handful of times. This sequence joins TRBV6-2 or TRBV6-3 and TRBJ1-5; D not certain. Trimming took 5 bases from V and 7 from J, leaving 12 bases between them. From germline, CDR1 is MNHEY and CDR2 SVGEGT. This CDR3 is built from 13 residues. The CDR3 spells CASSDPGRQPQHF. The CDR3 nucleotides read TGTGCCAGCAGTGACCCCGGTAGACAGCCCCAGCATTTT.

The J gene is TRBJ2-7, the V gene TRBV6-5; D is unresolved. The CDR3 extends over 13 amino acids. The V end lost 4 bases, the J end lost 7 bases, and 14 bases lay between the germline ends. The V gene's germline CDR1 is MNHEY and CDR2 SVGAGI. The CDR3 nucleotides are TGTGCCAGCAGTTCTTCAACGCTTGGGGAGCAGTACTTC. It yields the protein CASSSSTLGEQYF.

The genes are TRBV20-1 and TRBJ1-1, with D possibly matching TRBD1 (6 bases). Germline lookup yields CDR1 DFQATT and CDR2 SNEGSKA (reference sequence). V was pared by 6 bases and J by 2 bases, with 19 bases between. CDR3 length: 15 residues. CDR3 DNA: TGCAGTGCCACAGGGTTTCCCCCTCTAAACACTGAAGCTTTCTTT. Translated, it gives CSATGFPPLNTEAFF.

The rearrangement joins TRBV28 to TRBJ2-7; 7 positions match TRBD1. This CDR3 has 14 amino acids. Germline lookup yields CDR1 MDHEN and CDR2 SYDVKM. V shed 2 bases, J shed 1 base, and the junction held 2 bases outside the gene matches. The CDR3 here is CASSLGGQSYEQYF. The CDR3 nucleotides are TGTGCCAGCAGTTTAGGGGGACAGTCCTACGAGCAGTACTTC.

Only one count was recorded for this clonotype. The chain employs TRBV20-1 and TRBJ1-2; 11 bases fit TRBD1. This CDR3 contains 13 residues. CDR1 is DFQATT, CDR2 SNEGSKA, per germline (reference sequence). The junction had 5 bases not matched to a gene; V was cut back by 3 bases and J by 8 bases. The CDR3 spells CSASRDRGGGYTF. CDR3 sequence (DNA): TGCAGTGCTAGCCGGGACAGGGGGGGAGGCTACACCTTC.

The chain is built from TRBV7-6 and TRBJ2-5; 11 nucleotides agree with TRBD2. Germline values: CDR1 SGHVS, CDR2 FNYEAQ. With 0 bases clipped from V and 5 bases from J, the junction kept 14 bases outside the gene matches. The CDR3 has 19 amino acids. The CDR3 nucleotides read TGTGCCAGCAGCTTAGCGATGGAACTAGCGGGGGCCAGGGGCGAGACCCAGTACTTC. Translation: CASSLAMELAGARGETQYF.